This T cell receptor beta chain derives from a study of graft-versus-host responses after intestinal transplantation. Looking at the study overall: Multivisceral, liver-intestinal, or isolated intestinal grafts were transplanted into recipients. Anti-thymocyte globulin induction preceded three to four years of tacrolimus and steroid maintenance in all recipients. The study's findings and limits: Detected in recipient marrow were GvH clones, some of which were first observed in ileum or blood.

Germline CDR1 reads LNHDA; CDR2 reads SQIVND (reference sequence). V was pared by 3 bases and J by 0 bases, with 14 bases between. This CDR3 region has 16 residues. Comment on this clone: Its antigen is unknown.

The table came from immunoSEQ multiplex PCR; TCRdb's copy has only in-frame clones and leaves some out. The sample carries roughly 46,000 clones, 90% to 95% recorded once. This TCR was recovered from a human patient who received an intestinal transplant, so some T cells may come from the graft donor. The sequenced sample was PBMCs, obtained about 800 days after a first intestinal transplant, on the day of a second. The J gene is TRBJ1-2, the V gene TRBV19, with TRBD1 as a possible D gene (5 bases). The chain's CDR3 is CASSMLQGRANYGYTF. The CDR3 DNA reads TGTGCCAGTAGTATGTTGCAGGGCCGCGCTAACTATGGCTACACCTTC.